This T cell receptor (beta chain) derives from a study of OX40 agonist ivuxolimab in advanced cancers. At the level of the study: In this cohort, patients received ivuxolimab, an agonistic anti-OX40 (CD134) antibody. The dose-escalation cohort was about 87% male, with a mean age of about 60 years, ranging roughly 20 to 90. The eligibility criteria allowed prior anti-PD-1, anti-PD-L1 or anti-CTLA-4 therapy, and 40% had some.

Study observations and caveats: In CD8+ T cells, expanded clones were on average more numerous than in CD4+.

TCRdb's copy holds only in-frame clones and misses some; the assay was immunoSEQ multiplex PCR. The repertoire consists of 55,000 to 75,000 clones, with about 86% occurring once and the leading ten covering approximately 0.99%. For this clone: The antigen is unknown.

The CDR3 consists of 13 residues. V was clipped by 5 bases and J by 2 bases, with 6 bases between them. Germline V gene data show CDR1 as SGHTA and CDR2 as FQGNSA. The TCR originated in an adult with an advanced solid tumor such as melanoma, head and neck, liver or kidney cancer. V gene TRBV7-2 combines with J gene TRBJ2-2; D might be TRBD1 (5 bases). Sample: CD4+ or CD8+ T cells sorted from blood, taken in a trial of the OX40 agonist ivuxolimab. CDR3 sequence reads: CASSQGNTGELFF. The DNA for the CDR3 is TGTGCCAGCAGCCAGGGAAACACCGGGGAGCTGTTTTTT.